This T cell receptor (beta chain) was retrieved from a study of blood T cell repertoires in COVID-19. Background on the study: Nucleic acid was either cDNA or gDNA, and it came from T cells, B-cell-depleted T cells, or PBMCs.

The V segment lost 3 bases and the J segment 10 bases; nucleotides outside the gene matches: 5. The CDR3 is 15 amino acids. Germline V gives CDR1 SGHDN, CDR2 FVKESK. The data were produced by immunoSEQ multiplex PCR, yet TCRdb's version contains in-frame clones alone and is incomplete. The sample has around 150,000 clones, approximately 82% seen once. The clonotype was recovered from a woman between 40 and 55 years old with COVID-19, enrolled during active disease. The sequencing input was peripheral blood. This chain links TRBV14 with TRBJ2-1; 14 nucleotides match TRBD2. CDR3 sequence reads: CASSHPGLAGVEQFF. The DNA of the CDR3 is TGTGCCAGCAGCCACCCGGGACTAGCGGGGGTCGAGCAGTTCTTC.